A single sample is the source of the 13 T cell receptor beta chains below, sequenced in a study of T cell repertoires in cytomegalovirus infection. Each CDR3 protein gets one entry after TCRdb re-called the reads with MiXCR. The table records roughly 230,000 distinct CDR3 sequences, approximately 15% of them present only once. Sequences were obtained from CD8+ T cells from PBMCs. These receptors originate from a human donor in good health (CMV status not recorded). Some clones in this sample may be carry-over from other donors' samples.

This clonotype occurred many times. This rearrangement joins TRBV7-8 to TRBJ1-1; a weak D match, TRBD1 (6 bases). The CDR3 runs to 15 residues. Germline CDR1 and CDR2: SGHVS and FQNEAQ. Trimming shortened V by 4 bases and J by 1 base, and 13 bases separated the two germline ends. The CDR3 loop is CASSSRDISNTEAFF. The CDR3, as DNA: TGTGCCAGCAGCTCGAGGGACATATCGAACACTGAAGCTTTCTTT.

This clonotype is a singleton in its sample. The rearrangement links TRBV29-1 to TRBJ2-1; 10 bases are shared with TRBD2. CDR3 length: 14 amino acids. Germline V gene data show CDR1 as SQVTM and CDR2 as ANQGSEA. With 0 bases clipped from V and 6 bases from J, the junction kept 2 bases outside the gene matches. The CDR3 sequence: CSVEDLAGVNEQFF. Here the CDR3 DNA reads TGCAGCGTTGAAGATCTAGCGGGGGTCAATGAGCAGTTCTTC.

CDR3 amino acids: CASSLSIPGSGNTDTQYF. In DNA form, the CDR3 reads TGTGCCAGCAGTTTATCCATCCCCGGGTCAGGGAACACAGATACGCAGTATTTT. V and J are TRBV27 and TRBJ2-3, with D perhaps TRBD1 (5 bases). V shed 0 bases and J shed 2 bases, with 18 bases lying between them. This CDR3 region has 18 residues. CDR1 MNHEY and CDR2 SMNVEV come from the germline V gene (reference sequence).

As concerns this clonotype: Being one base from a much bigger clone, this may be a read error. V usage is TRBV4-3 and J usage is TRBJ2-7; 7 bases align to TRBD1. Looked up from germline, CDR1 is LGHNA and CDR2 is YSLEER. CDR3 size: 14 residues. The CDR3 nucleotides are TGCGCCAGCAGCCAAGAGAGGGGGCCCTACGGGCAGTACTTC. Its protein product is CASSQERGPYGQYF.

This clonotype was seen at least ten times. The V and J genes are TRBV7-8 and TRBJ2-1; 9 nucleotides match TRBD2. V was clipped by 7 bases and J by 7 bases; unmatched bases: 8. CDR1 and CDR2 (germline): SGHVS, FQNEAQ. This CDR3 has 14 residues. The CDR3 loop is CASTFWTSDNEQFF. In nucleotides, the CDR3 is TGTGCCAGCACCTTTTGGACTAGCGATAATGAGCAGTTCTTC. The complete variable domain, with remaining parts taken from reference TRBV7-8 and TRBJ2-1, reads GAGVSQSPRYKVAKRGQDVALRCDPISGHVSLFWYQQALGQGPEFLTYFQNEAQLDKSGLPSDRFFAERPEGSVSTLKIQRTQQEDSAVYLCASTFWTSDNEQFFGPGTRLTVL.

In its sample, this clonotype was seen many times. The rearrangement uses TRBV6-5 and TRBJ1-2, with D perhaps matching TRBD1 (5 bases). Germline lookup yields CDR1 MNHEY and CDR2 SVGAGI. V was clipped by 8 bases and J by 1 base, with 20 bases between them. This CDR3 has 16 amino acids. The CDR3 coding sequence is TGTGCCAGCGGGGGACCGATAGCGGCCAGTAACTATGGCTACACCTTC. This encodes CASGGPIAASNYGYTF.

This clonotype was recorded many times. The J gene is TRBJ1-1, the V gene TRBV12-3 or TRBV12-4, with 7 bases fitting TRBD1. The CDR3 has 14 amino acids. V shed 5 bases and J 0 bases; nucleotides not matched to a gene: 3. CDR3 region: CASSMTGMNTEAFF. CDR3 DNA sequence: TGTGCCAGCAGTATGACAGGGATGAACACTGAAGCTTTCTTT.

This clonotype was counted at least ten times. CDR3 sequence reads: CASSWGYGNEQFF. The CDR3 bases are TGTGCCAGCAGCTGGGGCTATGGCAATGAGCAGTTCTTC. This sequence joins TRBV7-2 and TRBJ2-1, with D possibly matching TRBD1 (5 bases). Germline CDR1 reads SGHTA; CDR2 reads FQGNSA. CDR3 length equals 13 residues. Trimming stripped 4 bases from V and 6 bases from J, with 10 bases between.

The CDR3 coding sequence is TGTGCCAGCAGCCCCCGGGGAACCGTCTACGAGCAGTACTTC. Its protein product is CASSPRGTVYEQYF. This sequence joins TRBV28 and TRBJ2-7; D perhaps matches TRBD2 (5 bases). There are 14 residues in the CDR3. Germline-derived CDR1 and CDR2 are MDHEN and SYDVKM. Deletions cut 6 bases from V and 3 bases from J, with 15 bases between.

The J gene is TRBJ2-6, the V gene TRBV7-2, with D possibly being TRBD2 (6 bases). With 3 bases removed from V and 4 bases from J, the gap between germline ends came to 13 bases. The germline gives CDR1 SGHTA, CDR2 FQGNSA. The CDR3 is 16 amino acids. Here the CDR3 DNA reads TGTGCCAGCAGCTTTGGGGGTCGGGGGGGGGCCAACGTCCTGACTTTC. As protein: CASSFGGRGGANVLTF.

This clonotype occurred a few times. The CDR3 reads CASSPLAGGGQETQYF. In DNA form, the CDR3 reads TGCGCCAGCAGCCCTTTAGCGGGGGGGGGCCAAGAGACCCAGTACTTC. The chain employs TRBV4-3 and TRBJ2-5; TRBD2 matches 11 bases. The germline V gene has CDR1 LGHNA and CDR2 YSLEER. The CDR3 is 16 residues long. Unmatched junction bases numbered 5, after V lost 4 bases and J lost 1 base.

This clonotype was recorded a few times. V usage is TRBV12-3 or TRBV12-4 and J usage is TRBJ2-3; no reliable D call. Trimming shortened V by 6 bases and J by 3 bases, and 13 bases separated the two germline ends. The CDR3 has 14 amino acids. CDR3 loop: CASSPGRTTDTQYF. DNA of the CDR3: TGTGCCAGCAGCCCCGGACGTACAACAGATACGCAGTATTTT.

The chain combines TRBV28 with TRBJ1-1; no definite D call. This CDR3 has 15 amino acids. The germline V gene has CDR1 MDHEN and CDR2 SYDVKM. Trimming took off 3 bases at V and 5 bases at J, with 16 bases between the two ends. CDR3 nucleotide sequence: TGTGCCAGCAGTTTTCCCGGGCCCCTCGGGACTGAAGCTTTCTTT. Translated: CASSFPGPLGTEAFF.